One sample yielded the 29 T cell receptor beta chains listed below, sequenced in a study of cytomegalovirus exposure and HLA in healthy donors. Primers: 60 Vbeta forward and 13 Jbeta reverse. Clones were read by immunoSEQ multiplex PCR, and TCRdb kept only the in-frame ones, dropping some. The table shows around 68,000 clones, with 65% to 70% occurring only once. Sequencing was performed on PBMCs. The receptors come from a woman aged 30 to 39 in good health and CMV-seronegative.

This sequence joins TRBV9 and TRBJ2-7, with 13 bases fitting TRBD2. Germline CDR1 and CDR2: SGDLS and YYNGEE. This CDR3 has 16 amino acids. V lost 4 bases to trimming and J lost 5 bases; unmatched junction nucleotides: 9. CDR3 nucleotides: TGTGCCAGCAGCCAGGGACTAGCGGGACCTCCTAACGAGCAGTACTTC. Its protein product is CASSQGLAGPPNEQYF.

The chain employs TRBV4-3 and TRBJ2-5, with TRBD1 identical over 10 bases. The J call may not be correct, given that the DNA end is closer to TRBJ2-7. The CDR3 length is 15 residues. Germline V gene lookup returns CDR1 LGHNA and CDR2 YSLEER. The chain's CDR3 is CASSHSGTGEYEQYF. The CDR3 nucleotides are TGCGCCAGCAGCCATTCCGGGACAGGGGAGTACGAGCAGTACTTC.

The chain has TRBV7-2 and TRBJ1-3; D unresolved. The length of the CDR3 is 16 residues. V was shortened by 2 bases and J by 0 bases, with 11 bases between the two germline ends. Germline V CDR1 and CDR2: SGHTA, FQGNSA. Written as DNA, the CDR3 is TGTGCCAGCAGCTTATTCACCGGCGGCTCTGGAAACACCATATATTTT. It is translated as CASSLFTGGSGNTIYF. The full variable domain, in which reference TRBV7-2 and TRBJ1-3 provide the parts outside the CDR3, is GAGVSQSPSNKVTEKGKDVELRCDPISGHTALYWYRQSLGQGLEFLIYFQGNSAPDKSGLPSDRFSAERTGGSVSTLTIQRTQQEDSAVYLCASSLFTGGSGNTIYFGEGSWLTVV.

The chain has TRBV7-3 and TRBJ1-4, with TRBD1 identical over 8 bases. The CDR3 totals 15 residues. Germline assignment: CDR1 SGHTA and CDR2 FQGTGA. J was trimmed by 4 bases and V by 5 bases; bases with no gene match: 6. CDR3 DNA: TGTGCCAGCAGCCCCACAGGGGGAAGTAATGAAAAACTGTTTTTT. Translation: CASSPTGGSNEKLFF.

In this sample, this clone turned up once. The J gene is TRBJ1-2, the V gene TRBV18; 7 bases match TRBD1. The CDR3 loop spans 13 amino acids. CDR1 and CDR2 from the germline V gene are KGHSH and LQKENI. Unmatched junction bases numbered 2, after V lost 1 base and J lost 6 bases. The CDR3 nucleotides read TGTGCCAGCTCACCACAGGGGGCGGATGGCTACACCTTC. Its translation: CASSPQGADGYTF.

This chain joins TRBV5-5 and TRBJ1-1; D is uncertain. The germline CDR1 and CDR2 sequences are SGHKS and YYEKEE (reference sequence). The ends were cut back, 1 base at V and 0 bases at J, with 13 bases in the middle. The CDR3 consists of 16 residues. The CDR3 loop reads CASSLLARTMNTEAFF. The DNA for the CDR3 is TGTGCCAGCAGCTTGTTAGCCCGAACGATGAACACTGAAGCTTTCTTT.

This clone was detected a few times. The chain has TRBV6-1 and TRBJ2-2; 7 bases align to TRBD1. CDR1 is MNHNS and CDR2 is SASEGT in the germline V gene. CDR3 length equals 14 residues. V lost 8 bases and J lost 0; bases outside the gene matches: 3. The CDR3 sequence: CASAGTANTGELFF. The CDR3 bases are TGTGCCAGCGCCGGGACAGCGAACACCGGGGAGCTGTTTTTT.

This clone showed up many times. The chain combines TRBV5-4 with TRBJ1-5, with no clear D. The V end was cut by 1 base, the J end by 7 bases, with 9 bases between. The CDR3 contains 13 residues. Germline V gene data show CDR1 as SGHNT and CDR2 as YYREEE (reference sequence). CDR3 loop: CASSLTPNQPQHF. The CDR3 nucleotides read TGTGCCAGCAGCTTGACTCCCAACCAGCCCCAGCATTTT. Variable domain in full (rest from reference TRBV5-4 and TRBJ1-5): ETGVTQSPTHLIKTRGQQVTLRCSSQSGHNTVSWYQQALGQGPQFIFQYYREEENGRGNFPPRFSGLQFPNYSSELNVNALELDDSALYLCASSLTPNQPQHFGDGTRLSIL.

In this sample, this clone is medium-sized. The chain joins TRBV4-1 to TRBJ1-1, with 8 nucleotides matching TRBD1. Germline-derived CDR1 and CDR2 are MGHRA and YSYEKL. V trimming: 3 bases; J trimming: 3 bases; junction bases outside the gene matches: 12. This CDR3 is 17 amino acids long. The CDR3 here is CASSHGQGTGLYTEAFF. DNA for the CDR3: TGCGCCAGCAGCCACGGACAGGGAACGGGGCTGTACACTGAAGCTTTCTTT.

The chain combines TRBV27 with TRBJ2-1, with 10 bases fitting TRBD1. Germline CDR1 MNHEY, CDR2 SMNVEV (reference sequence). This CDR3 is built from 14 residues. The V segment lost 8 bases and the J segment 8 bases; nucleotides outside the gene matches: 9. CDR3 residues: CASQRRDRGYEQFF. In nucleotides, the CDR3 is TGTGCCAGCCAGAGACGGGACAGGGGTTATGAGCAGTTCTTC.

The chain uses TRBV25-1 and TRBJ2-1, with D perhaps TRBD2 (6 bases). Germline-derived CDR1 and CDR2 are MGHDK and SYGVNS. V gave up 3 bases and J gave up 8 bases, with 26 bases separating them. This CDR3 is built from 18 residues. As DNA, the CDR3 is TGTGCCAGCAGTGAGTCAGTTTCGGCGGGAATCTTTGCCGATGAGCAGTTCTTC. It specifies CASSESVSAGIFADEQFF.

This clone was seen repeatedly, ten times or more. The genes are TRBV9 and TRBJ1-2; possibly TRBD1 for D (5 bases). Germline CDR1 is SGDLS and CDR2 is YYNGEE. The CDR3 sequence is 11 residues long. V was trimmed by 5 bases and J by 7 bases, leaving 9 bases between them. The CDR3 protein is CASSGGGGYTF. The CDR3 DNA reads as TGTGCCAGCAGTGGGGGAGGTGGCTACACCTTC.

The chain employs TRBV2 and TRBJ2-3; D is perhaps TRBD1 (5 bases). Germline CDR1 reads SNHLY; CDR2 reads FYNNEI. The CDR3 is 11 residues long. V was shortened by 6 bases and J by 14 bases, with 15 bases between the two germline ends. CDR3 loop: CASSLGAPGYF. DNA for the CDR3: TGTGCCAGCAGCCTAGGGGCGCCCGGGTATTTT. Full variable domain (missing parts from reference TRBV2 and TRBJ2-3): EPEVTQTPSHQVTQMGQEVILRCVPISNHLYFYWYRQILGQKVEFLVSFYNNEISEKSEIFDDQFSVERPDGSNFTLKIRSTKLEDSAMYFCASSLGAPGYFGPGTRLTVL.

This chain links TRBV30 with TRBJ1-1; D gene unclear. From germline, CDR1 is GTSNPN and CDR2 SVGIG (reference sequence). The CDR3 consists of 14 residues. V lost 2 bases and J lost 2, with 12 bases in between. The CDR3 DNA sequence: TGTGCCTGGAGTAGAAGCTCGGTTAACACTGAAGCTTTCTTT. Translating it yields CAWSRSSVNTEAFF. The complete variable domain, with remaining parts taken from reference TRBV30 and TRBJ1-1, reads SQTIHQWPATLVQPVGSPLSLECTVEGTSNPNLYWYRQAAGRGLQLLFYSVGIGQISSEVPQNLSASRPQDRQFILSSKKLLLSDSGFYLCAWSRSSVNTEAFFGQGTRLTVV.

CDR3 bases: TGTGCCAGCAGCCACTACAGGGAGGGCTATGGCTACACCTTC. Its protein is CASSHYREGYGYTF. This chain joins TRBV5-4 and TRBJ1-2, with D perhaps TRBD1 (6 bases). Germline V lookup: CDR1 SGHNT, CDR2 YYREEE (reference sequence). V was pared by 4 bases and J by 4 bases, with 14 bases between. This CDR3 comprises 14 residues.

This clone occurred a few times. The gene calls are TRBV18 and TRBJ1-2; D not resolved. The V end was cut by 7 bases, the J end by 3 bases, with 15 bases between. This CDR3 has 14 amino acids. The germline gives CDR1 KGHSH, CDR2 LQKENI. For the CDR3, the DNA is TGTGCCAGCTTCTATCGTCGGGGTGACTATGGCTACACCTTC. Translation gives CASFYRRGDYGYTF. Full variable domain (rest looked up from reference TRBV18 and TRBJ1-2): NAGVMQNPRHLVRRRGQEARLRCSPMKGHSHVYWYRQLPEEGLKFMVYLQKENIIDESGMPKERFSAEFPKEGPSILRIQQVVRGDSAAYFCASFYRRGDYGYTFGSGTRLTVV.

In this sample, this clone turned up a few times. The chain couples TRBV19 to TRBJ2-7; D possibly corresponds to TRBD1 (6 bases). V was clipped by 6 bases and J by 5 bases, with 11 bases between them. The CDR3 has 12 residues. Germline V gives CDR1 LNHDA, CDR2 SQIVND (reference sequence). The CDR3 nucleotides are TGTGCCAGTAGCACTACAGGGAACGAGCAGTACTTC. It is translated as CASSTTGNEQYF.

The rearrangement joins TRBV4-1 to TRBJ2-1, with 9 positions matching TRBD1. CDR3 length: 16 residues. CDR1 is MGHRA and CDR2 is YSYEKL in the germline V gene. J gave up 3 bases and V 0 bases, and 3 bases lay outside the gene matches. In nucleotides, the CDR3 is TGCGCCAGCAGCCAAGATGAGGACAGGGGCTACAATGAGCAGTTCTTC. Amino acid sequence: CASSQDEDRGYNEQFF.

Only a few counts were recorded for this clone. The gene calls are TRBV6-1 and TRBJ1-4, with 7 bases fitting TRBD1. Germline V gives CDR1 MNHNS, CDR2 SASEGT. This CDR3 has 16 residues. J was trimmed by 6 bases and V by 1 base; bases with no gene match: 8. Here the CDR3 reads CASSEGPQGVYEKLFF. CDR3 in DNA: TGTGCCAGCAGTGAAGGACCCCAGGGGGTTTATGAAAAACTGTTTTTT.

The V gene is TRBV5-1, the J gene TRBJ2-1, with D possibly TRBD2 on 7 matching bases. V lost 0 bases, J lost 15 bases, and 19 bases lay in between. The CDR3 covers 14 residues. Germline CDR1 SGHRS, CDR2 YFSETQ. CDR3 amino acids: CASSLGGGADPAFF. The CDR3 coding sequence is TGCGCCAGCAGCTTGGGTGGGGGGGCCGACCCTGCGTTCTTC.

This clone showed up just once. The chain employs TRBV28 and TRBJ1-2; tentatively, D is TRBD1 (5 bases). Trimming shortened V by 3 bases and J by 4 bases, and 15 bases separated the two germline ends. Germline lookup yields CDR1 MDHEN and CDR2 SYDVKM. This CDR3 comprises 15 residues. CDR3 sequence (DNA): TGTGCCAGCAGTTTGTTCCTGACAGTAACCTATGGCTACACCTTC. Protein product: CASSLFLTVTYGYTF.

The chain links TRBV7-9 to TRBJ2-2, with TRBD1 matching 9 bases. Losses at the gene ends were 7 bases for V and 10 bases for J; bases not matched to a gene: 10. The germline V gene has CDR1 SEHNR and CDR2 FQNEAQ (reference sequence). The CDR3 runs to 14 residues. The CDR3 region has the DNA TGTGCCAGCATTCAGACAGGGGGAAAGGTGGAGCTGTTTTTT. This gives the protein CASIQTGGKVELFF.

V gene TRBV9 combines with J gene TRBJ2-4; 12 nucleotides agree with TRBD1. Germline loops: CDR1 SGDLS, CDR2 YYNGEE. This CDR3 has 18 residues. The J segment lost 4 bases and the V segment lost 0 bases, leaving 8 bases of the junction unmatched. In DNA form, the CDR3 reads TGTGCCAGCAGCGTAGGGGGACAGGGGGCGTCCGGTAAAAACATTCAGTACTTC. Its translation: CASSVGGQGASGKNIQYF. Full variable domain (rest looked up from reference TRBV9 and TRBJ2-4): DSGVTQTPKHLITATGQRVTLRCSPRSGDLSVYWYQQSLDQGLQFLIQYYNGEERAKGNILERFSAQQFPDLHSELNLSSLELGDSALYFCASSVGGQGASGKNIQYFGAGTRLSVL.

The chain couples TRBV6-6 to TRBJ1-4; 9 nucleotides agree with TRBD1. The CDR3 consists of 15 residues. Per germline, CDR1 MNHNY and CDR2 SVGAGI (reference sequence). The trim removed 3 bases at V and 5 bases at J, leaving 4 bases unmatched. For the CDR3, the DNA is TGTGCCAGCAGTTATGGTGGGACAGGGAATGAAAAACTGTTTTTT. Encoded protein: CASSYGGTGNEKLFF.

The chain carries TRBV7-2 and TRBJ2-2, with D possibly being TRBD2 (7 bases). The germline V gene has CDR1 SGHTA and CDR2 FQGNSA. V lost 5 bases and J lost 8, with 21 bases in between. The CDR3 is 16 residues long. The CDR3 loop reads CASSPPRGGSGGELFF. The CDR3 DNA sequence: TGTGCCAGCAGCCCCCCGAGGGGGGGTTCCGGTGGGGAGCTGTTTTTT.

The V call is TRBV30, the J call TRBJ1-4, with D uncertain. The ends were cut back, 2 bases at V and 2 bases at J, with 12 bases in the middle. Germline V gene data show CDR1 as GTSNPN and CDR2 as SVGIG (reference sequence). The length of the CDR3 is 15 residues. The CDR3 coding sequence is TGTGCCTGGAGTCCTCAGACTATGACTAATGAAAAACTGTTTTTT. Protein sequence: CAWSPQTMTNEKLFF.

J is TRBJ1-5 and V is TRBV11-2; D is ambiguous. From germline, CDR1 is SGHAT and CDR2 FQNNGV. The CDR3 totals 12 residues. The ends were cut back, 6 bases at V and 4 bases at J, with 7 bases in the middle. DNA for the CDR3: TGTGCCAGCAGTTACGCGAATCAGCCCCAGCATTTT. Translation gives CASSYANQPQHF.

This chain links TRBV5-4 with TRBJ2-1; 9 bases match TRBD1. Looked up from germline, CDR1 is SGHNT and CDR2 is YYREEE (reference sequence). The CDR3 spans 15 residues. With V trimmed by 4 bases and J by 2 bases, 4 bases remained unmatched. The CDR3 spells CASSGGQGTYNEQFF. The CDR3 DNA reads TGTGCCAGCAGCGGGGGACAGGGAACCTACAATGAGCAGTTCTTC.

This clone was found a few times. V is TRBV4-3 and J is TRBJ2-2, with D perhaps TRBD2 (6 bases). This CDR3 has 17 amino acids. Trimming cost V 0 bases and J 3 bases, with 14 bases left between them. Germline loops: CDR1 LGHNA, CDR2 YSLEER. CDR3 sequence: CASSQDPLGEDTGELFF. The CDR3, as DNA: TGCGCCAGCAGCCAAGATCCACTAGGGGAGGACACCGGGGAGCTGTTTTTT.